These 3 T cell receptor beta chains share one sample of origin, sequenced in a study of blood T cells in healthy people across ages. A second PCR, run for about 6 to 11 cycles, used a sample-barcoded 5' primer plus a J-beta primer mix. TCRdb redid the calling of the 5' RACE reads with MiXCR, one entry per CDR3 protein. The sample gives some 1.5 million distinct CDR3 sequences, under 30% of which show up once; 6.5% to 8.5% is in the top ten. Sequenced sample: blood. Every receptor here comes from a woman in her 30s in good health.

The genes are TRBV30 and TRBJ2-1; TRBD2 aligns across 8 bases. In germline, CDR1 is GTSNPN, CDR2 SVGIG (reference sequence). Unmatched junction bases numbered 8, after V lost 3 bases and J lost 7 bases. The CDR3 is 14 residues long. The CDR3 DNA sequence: TGTGCCTGGAGCTCGGGACTAGTCTCTAATGAGCAGTTCTTC. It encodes CAWSSGLVSNEQFF.

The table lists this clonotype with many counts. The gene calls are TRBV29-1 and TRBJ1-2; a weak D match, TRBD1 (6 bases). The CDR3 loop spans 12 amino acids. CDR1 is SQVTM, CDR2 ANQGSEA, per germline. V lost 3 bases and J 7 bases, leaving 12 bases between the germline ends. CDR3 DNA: TGCAGCGTTGATGCGGGCAGGGGTGGCTACACCTTC. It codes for CSVDAGRGGYTF.

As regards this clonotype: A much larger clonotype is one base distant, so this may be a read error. The CDR3 nucleotides read TGTGCCAGCAGCCCCCAGCCCGGGGTCACAGGTACGCAGTATTTT. Amino acid sequence: CASSPQPGVTGTQYF. V and J are TRBV9 and TRBJ2-3; D is tentatively TRBD1 or TRBD2 (5 bases each). This CDR3 region has 15 residues. CDR1 is SGDLS, CDR2 YYNGEE, per germline.